What follows are 14 T cell receptor beta chains derived from one specimen sequenced in a study of shared clonotypes between healthy human individuals. TCRdb's table, derived via immunoSEQ multiplex PCR, lists solely in-frame clones and lacks some. The profile shows more than 2,000,000 clones, approximately 94% of them singletons. Sequencing was performed on naive CD4+ T cells sorted from blood. Subset indicated: CD45RA+ positively selected. These receptors originate from a man aged 18 to 29 in good health.

The chain has TRBV4-2 and TRBJ2-5; 7 bases match TRBD2. After removal of 4 bases from V and 2 bases from J, the junction contained 7 bases not matched to a gene. This CDR3 spans 15 amino acids. Germline lookup yields CDR1 LGHNA and CDR2 YNFKEQ. CDR3 in DNA: TGTGCCAGCAGCCGCACCCTAGCGGCACAAGAGACCCAGTACTTC. It codes for CASSRTLAAQETQYF.

This clone has a single count. The rearrangement uses TRBV23-1 and TRBJ2-1, with D tentatively TRBD1 or TRBD2 (5 bases each). TRBV23-1 is given ORF status, its function remaining uncertain. V shed 0 bases and J shed 6 bases, with 18 bases lying between them. The CDR3 has 17 residues. CDR3 DNA sequence: TGCGCCAGCAGTCAATCAGATCCGGGACCAAGGGGCAATGAGCAGTTCTTC. It codes for CASSQSDPGPRGNEQFF.

DNA of the CDR3: TGTGCCAGTAATTCGGCCGGGGGTACCCAGTACTTC. This encodes CASNSAGGTQYF. The chain recombines TRBV19 with TRBJ2-5; possibly TRBD2 for D (6 bases). Between the trimmed V and J ends, which lost 7 bases and 8 bases, there was a span of 14 bases. This CDR3 region has 12 residues. The germline gives CDR1 LNHDA, CDR2 SQIVND (reference sequence).

The sample holds one count of this clone. The CDR3 spells CALSRGLAGGKEETQYF. CDR3 in DNA: TGTGCCCTCTCGAGGGGACTAGCGGGAGGGAAGGAAGAGACCCAGTACTTC. The chain recombines TRBV10-3 with TRBJ2-5; TRBD2 agrees at 16 bases. The trim removed 11 bases at V and 3 bases at J, leaving 12 bases unmatched. CDR1 is ENHRY, CDR2 SYGVKD, per germline. The CDR3 length is 17 residues.

The chain recombines TRBV7-2 with TRBJ1-2; D perhaps matches TRBD1 (6 bases). Germline values: CDR1 SGHTA, CDR2 FQGNSA. The CDR3 has 14 amino acids. V gave up 5 bases and J gave up 2 bases, with 12 bases separating them. CDR3 amino acids: CASSPRQANYGYTF. CDR3 nucleotide sequence: TGTGCCAGCAGCCCGCGACAGGCGAACTATGGCTACACCTTC.

This rearrangement joins TRBV5-1 to TRBJ1-1; 7 nucleotides line up with TRBD1. Trimming removed 5 bases from V and 0 bases from J; junction bases left unmatched: 7. The germline gives CDR1 SGHRS, CDR2 YFSETQ. There are 15 residues in the CDR3. This CDR3 reads CASRGTVLMNTEAFF. CDR3 sequence (DNA): TGCGCCAGCAGAGGGACAGTATTGATGAACACTGAAGCTTTCTTT.

This chain connects TRBV30 to TRBJ1-3, with D perhaps TRBD1 (5 bases). CDR1 and CDR2 from the germline V gene are GTSNPN and SVGIG (reference sequence). This CDR3 spans 13 amino acids. V was pared by 2 bases and J by 4 bases, with 9 bases between. CDR3 sequence (DNA): TGTGCCTGGAGTAACGGGGCCGGAAACACCATATATTTT. Residues: CAWSNGAGNTIYF.

The chain has TRBV29-1 and TRBJ2-1; 9 bases agree with TRBD1. The germline V gene encodes CDR1 SQVTM and CDR2 ANQGSEA. The CDR3 totals 15 residues. Trimming cost V 3 bases and J 3 bases; bases outside gene matches: 6. DNA for the CDR3: TGCAGCGTTGACCCCACAGGGGGCTTCTACAATGAGCAGTTCTTC. Amino acid sequence: CSVDPTGGFYNEQFF.

The V gene is TRBV6-5, the J gene TRBJ2-7; 9 bases agree with TRBD2. Losses at the gene ends were 5 bases for V and 5 bases for J; bases not matched to a gene: 10. CDR3 length equals 15 residues. The germline gives CDR1 MNHEY, CDR2 SVGAGI. DNA for the CDR3: TGTGCCAGCAGTCCAGTTACCAGCGGGGGGCACGAGCAGTACTTC. Amino acid sequence: CASSPVTSGGHEQYF.

The chain combines TRBV19 with TRBJ1-2, with D uncertain. This CDR3 contains 12 residues. Germline V gives CDR1 LNHDA, CDR2 SQIVND (reference sequence). Trimming took off 7 bases at V and 3 bases at J, with 9 bases between the two ends. The CDR3 DNA sequence: TGTGCCAGTACTGAGACCTACTATGGCTACACCTTC. Its translation: CASTETYYGYTF. Full variable domain (missing parts from reference TRBV19 and TRBJ1-2): DGGITQSPKYLFRKEGQNVTLSCEQNLNHDAMYWYRQDPGQGLRLIYYSQIVNDFQKGDIAEGYSVSREKKESFPLTVTSAQKNPTAFYLCASTETYYGYTFGSGTRLTVV.

Worth noting for this clone: At one of its ends the junction is not consistent with the germline gene, which may arise from a read error. The rearrangement joins TRBV2 to TRBJ2-5, with 8 bases lining up with TRBD2. Germline CDR1 is SNHLY and CDR2 is FYNNEI. The CDR3 totals 15 residues. CDR3 nucleotides: TGTGCCAGCGGTGATGCGGGGGGATCCCAAGAGACCCAGTACTTC. It codes for CASGDAGGSQETQYF.

The rearrangement uses TRBV28 and TRBJ2-7, with 7 nucleotides matching TRBD1. Germline V gives CDR1 MDHEN, CDR2 SYDVKM. The CDR3 is 16 residues long. The V gene end was trimmed by 4 bases and the J gene end by 3 bases; junction bases not matched to a gene: 12. CDR3 DNA: TGTGCCAGCAGTTCCGCCGGGACAGCTCTACTCTACGAGCAGTACTTC. Amino acids: CASSSAGTALLYEQYF.

The V gene is TRBV6-5, the J gene TRBJ1-5; D perhaps matches TRBD1 (5 bases). This CDR3 region has 15 residues. Trimming shortened V by 5 bases and J by 0 bases, and 11 bases separated the two germline ends. Germline CDR1 and CDR2: MNHEY and SVGAGI. The CDR3, as DNA: TGTGCCAGCAGTACCGGGGGGAATAGCAATCAGCCCCAGCATTTT. Translating gives CASSTGGNSNQPQHF.

This rearrangement joins TRBV6-5 to TRBJ2-3, with D unclear. The CDR3 length is 15 residues. Germline CDR1 MNHEY, CDR2 SVGAGI. The germline V and J ends were trimmed by 6 bases and 7 bases, with 20 bases remaining between them. The CDR3 sequence is CASSESSPGSNTQYF. In nucleotides, the CDR3 is TGTGCCAGCAGCGAAAGTTCCCCCGGGTCTAATACGCAGTATTTT.